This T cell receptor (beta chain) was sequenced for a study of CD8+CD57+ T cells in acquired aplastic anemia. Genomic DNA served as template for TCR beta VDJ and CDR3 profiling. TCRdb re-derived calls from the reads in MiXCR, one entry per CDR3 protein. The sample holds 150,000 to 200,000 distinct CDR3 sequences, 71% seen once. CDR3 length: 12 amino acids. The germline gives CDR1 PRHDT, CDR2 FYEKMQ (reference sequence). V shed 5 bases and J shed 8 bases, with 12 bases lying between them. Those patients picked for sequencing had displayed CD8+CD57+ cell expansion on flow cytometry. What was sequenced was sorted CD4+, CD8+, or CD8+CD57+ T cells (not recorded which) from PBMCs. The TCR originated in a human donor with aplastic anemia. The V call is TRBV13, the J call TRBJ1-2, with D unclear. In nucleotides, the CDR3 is TGTGCCAGCAGCACGGGTCAAAGGGGCTACACCTTC. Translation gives CASSTGQRGYTF.